The 23 T cell receptor beta chains presented below share a single source sample, sequenced in a study of blood T cell repertoires in COVID-19 (dated by TCRdb to about 2020). Library generation was performed with the immunoSEQ multiplex PCR assay. TCRdb obtained this table from immuneACCESS and retained in-frame rearrangements with V and J assigned. These tables miss some clones; where compared with another copy, unresolved V genes account for less than half of the shortfall, and the remainder is unexplained. For this sample there are some 210,000 clones; around 80% appear just once. The ten most abundant clones make up 9.5% to 15% of the sample. Sequencing used peripheral blood. These receptors were obtained from a woman between 40 and 50 years old with acute or convalescent COVID-19.

The chain employs TRBV10-3 and TRBJ2-7; 8 nucleotides match TRBD2. V trimming: 4 bases; J trimming: 3 bases; junction bases outside the gene matches: 5. Germline values: CDR1 ENHRY, CDR2 SYGVKD. The CDR3 totals 14 residues. CDR3 bases: TGTGCCATCAGTGGGGTAGCGGGGATCTACGAGCAGTACTTC. It specifies CAISGVAGIYEQYF.

The V and J genes are TRBV5-5 and TRBJ1-1; maybe TRBD1 (6 bases). Trimming pared 1 base from V and 8 bases from J, leaving 12 bases between. The CDR3 has 13 amino acids. In germline, CDR1 is SGHKS, CDR2 YYEKEE (reference sequence). This chain's CDR3 is CASSLWDTGEAFF. DNA for the CDR3: TGTGCCAGCAGCTTGTGGGACACAGGGGAAGCTTTCTTT.

This chain's CDR3 is CASSRGGLSYNEQFF. As DNA, the CDR3 is TGTGCCAGCAGCCGCGGGGGGTTGTCCTACAATGAGCAGTTCTTC. This chain uses TRBV11-2 with TRBJ2-1; 8 bases fit TRBD2. Germline V gene sequence: CDR1 SGHAT, CDR2 FQNNGV. The length of the CDR3 is 15 residues. Trimming took 5 bases from V and 1 from J; bases not matched to a gene: 4. Looking up the rest from reference TRBV11-2 and TRBJ2-1 gives the full variable domain: EAGVAQSPRYKIIEKRQSVAFWCNPISGHATLYWYQQILGQGPKLLIQFQNNGVVDDSQLPKDRFSAERLKGVDSTLKIQPAKLEDSAVYLCASSRGGLSYNEQFFGPGTRLTVL.

In the case of this clone: Other DNA sequences in the sample encode the same CDR3. The chain has TRBV19 and TRBJ2-7; 11 bases agree with TRBD1. The CDR3 runs 15 residues. The germline V gene has CDR1 LNHDA and CDR2 SQIVND (reference sequence). J lost 2 bases, V lost 2 bases, and 2 bases had no gene match. The CDR3 sequence is CASSISGQGAYEQYF. The CDR3 bases are TGTGCCAGTAGTATATCGGGACAGGGGGCCTACGAGCAGTACTTC.

This sequence joins TRBV6-5 and TRBJ2-4; D is uncertain. Per the germline V gene, CDR1 is MNHEY and CDR2 is SVGAGI. The CDR3 has 15 amino acids. Trimming removed 7 bases from V and 0 bases from J, with 13 bases in between. This CDR3 reads CASTAARLAKNIQYF. The CDR3 coding sequence is TGTGCCAGCACGGCAGCCCGACTAGCCAAAAACATTCAGTACTTC.

This clone was detected only a few times. The CDR3 protein is CASSRTSGGAYEQFF. In DNA form, the CDR3 reads TGTGCCAGCAGCCGAACTAGCGGGGGGGCGTATGAGCAGTTCTTC. The chain couples TRBV5-6 to TRBJ2-1, with TRBD2 matching over 13 bases. The CDR3 has 15 amino acids. V was pared by 4 bases and J by 8 bases, with 6 bases of the junction left unmatched. Germline V lookup: CDR1 SGHDT, CDR2 YYEEEE. The full variable domain, its missing parts supplied by reference TRBV5-6 and TRBJ2-1, is DAGVTQSPTHLIKTRGQQVTLRCSPKSGHDTVSWYQQALGQGPQFIFQYYEEEERQRGNFPDRFSGHQFPNYSSELNVNALLLGDSALYLCASSRTSGGAYEQFFGPGTRLTVL.

This chain links TRBV11-2 with TRBJ2-1, with 12 bases fitting TRBD2. V lost 4 bases and J lost 1; bases outside the gene matches: 5. This CDR3 has 17 amino acids. In germline, CDR1 is SGHAT, CDR2 FQNNGV. The CDR3: CASSSTSGGGSYNEQFF. The DNA for the CDR3 is TGTGCCAGCAGCTCGACTAGCGGGGGAGGTTCCTACAATGAGCAGTTCTTC.

The chain uses TRBV27 and TRBJ2-7; the D gene is possibly TRBD1 (5 bases). This CDR3 contains 13 residues. V was trimmed by 1 base and J by 7 bases, leaving 11 bases between them. Germline values: CDR1 MNHEY, CDR2 SMNVEV (reference sequence). The DNA of the CDR3 is TGTGCCAGCAGTTTATTAGGGGCAGGGGAGCAGTACTTC. It translates to CASSLLGAGEQYF.

J is TRBJ2-7 and V is TRBV7-2; tentative D call: TRBD2 (6 bases). CDR1 is SGHTA and CDR2 is FQGNSA in the germline V gene. Deletions cut 2 bases from V and 1 base from J, with 15 bases between. This CDR3 has 16 residues. The CDR3 nucleotides are TGTGCCAGCAGCTTAACAGTCGGGGGAGTTTCCTACGAGCAGTACTTC. It translates to CASSLTVGGVSYEQYF.

The chain employs TRBV29-1 and TRBJ1-6; D uncertain. V lost 1 base and J lost 7, with 11 bases in between. The CDR3 consists of 14 residues. CDR1 and CDR2 from the germline V gene are SQVTM and ANQGSEA. The CDR3 sequence: CSVEGAVFNSPLHF. Written as DNA, the CDR3 is TGCAGCGTTGAAGGGGCAGTATTCAATTCACCCCTCCACTTT.

This chain links TRBV10-2 with TRBJ2-7; the match to TRBD1 covers 7 bases. Germline loops: CDR1 WSHSY, CDR2 SAAADI. With 5 bases clipped from V and 0 bases from J, the junction kept 4 bases outside the gene matches. This CDR3 contains 14 residues. CDR3 DNA: TGCGCCAGCAGTAGGGACAGCCACTCCTACGAGCAGTACTTC. Encoded protein: CASSRDSHSYEQYF.

The chain joins TRBV6-1 to TRBJ2-7, with 10 bases matching TRBD2. V dropped 3 bases and J dropped 6; count of bases not matched to a gene: 8. Germline V CDR1 and CDR2: MNHNS, SASEGT. The CDR3 spans 15 residues. The CDR3 reads CASSEILAGASEQYF. CDR3 coding DNA: TGTGCCAGCAGTGAGATCCTAGCGGGAGCCAGCGAGCAGTACTTC.

The chain combines TRBV6-5 with TRBJ1-5; D is possibly TRBD1 (6 bases). V shed 9 bases and J shed 2 bases, with 14 bases lying between them. The CDR3 is made up of 14 amino acids. The V gene's germline CDR1 is MNHEY and CDR2 SVGAGI. The DNA of the CDR3 is TGTGCCAGTGAACAGGGAATCGGCAATCAGCCCCAGCATTTT. Amino acids: CASEQGIGNQPQHF.

The CDR3: CASSQDTNLPQHF. CDR3 sequence (DNA): TGCGCCAGCAGCCAAGATACGAACTTACCCCAGCATTTT. This chain connects TRBV4-3 to TRBJ1-5; D remains unclear. Trimming cost V 0 bases and J 10 bases, with 10 bases left between them. The CDR3 loop spans 13 amino acids. The germline gives CDR1 LGHNA, CDR2 YSLEER.

V and J are TRBV10-2 and TRBJ1-1; tentatively, D is TRBD1 (6 bases). Per the germline V gene, CDR1 is WSHSY and CDR2 is SAAADI. V was trimmed by 0 bases and J by 4 bases, leaving 15 bases between them. CDR3 size: 16 residues. The CDR3 reads CASSESAGAGGTEAFF. The DNA for the CDR3 is TGCGCCAGCAGTGAGTCGGCGGGGGCGGGCGGCACTGAAGCTTTCTTT.

This clone has a handful of counts. This chain uses TRBV20-1 with TRBJ1-1; possibly TRBD1 for D (5 bases). Germline CDR1 DFQATT, CDR2 SNEGSKA (reference sequence). This CDR3 region has 11 residues. V was trimmed by 2 bases and J by 6 bases, leaving 7 bases between them. The DNA for the CDR3 is TGCAGTGCTAGAACCAGGGCTGAAGCTTTCTTT. Its protein product is CSARTRAEAFF.

V and J are TRBV5-6 and TRBJ1-6, with TRBD1 matching 7 bases. Unmatched junction bases numbered 5, after V lost 4 bases and J lost 7 bases. CDR1 SGHDT and CDR2 YYEEEE come from the germline V gene. CDR3 length: 14 residues. CDR3 loop: CASSRDRSNSPLHF. DNA of the CDR3: TGTGCCAGCAGCCGGGACAGATCGAATTCACCCCTCCACTTT.

V is TRBV3-1 (or the pseudogene TRBV3-2) and J is TRBJ1-1; D not resolved. The CDR3 contains 15 residues. Germline CDR1 is LGHDT and CDR2 is YNNKEL (reference sequence). Trimming removed 0 bases from V and 11 bases from J, with 19 bases in between. CDR3 in amino acids: CASSQDGGPPGKAFF. CDR3 bases: TGTGCCAGCAGCCAAGATGGAGGGCCTCCGGGAAAGGCTTTCTTT.

The CDR3, as DNA: TGTGCCTGCAGTACAAGTCATAGCAATCAGCCCCAGCATTTT. As protein: CACSTSHSNQPQHF. V and J are TRBV30 and TRBJ1-5, with D hard to call. The V gene's germline CDR1 is GTSNPN and CDR2 SVGIG (reference sequence). The ends were cut back, 6 bases at V and 0 bases at J, with 12 bases in the middle. This CDR3 is built from 14 residues.

The chain is built from TRBV18 and TRBJ2-1; 10 bases match TRBD2. The CDR3 runs 15 residues. Germline CDR1 KGHSH, CDR2 LQKENI. V lost 6 bases, J lost 4 bases, and 6 bases stayed unmatched. The CDR3 DNA is TGTGCCAGCTCGCTTCTAGCGGGGGATTACAATGAGCAGTTCTTC. This encodes CASSLLAGDYNEQFF.

The chain uses TRBV5-1 and TRBJ1-1; 10 nucleotides line up with TRBD1. Germline loops: CDR1 SGHRS, CDR2 YFSETQ. Trimming took 4 bases from V and 1 from J; bases not matched to a gene: 1. CDR3 length equals 14 residues. CDR3 nucleotide sequence: TGCGCCAGCAGCCGGGACAGGGGGAACACTGAAGCTTTCTTT. Translation: CASSRDRGNTEAFF.

V gene TRBV7-8 combines with J gene TRBJ2-1, with no clear D. Between the trimmed V and J ends, which lost 1 base and 6 bases, there was a span of 13 bases. Per germline, CDR1 SGHVS and CDR2 FQNEAQ. This CDR3 spans 15 amino acids. CDR3 sequence reads: CASSLGAPQSNEQFF. In DNA form, the CDR3 reads TGTGCCAGCAGCTTAGGGGCCCCCCAGTCCAATGAGCAGTTCTTC.

The DNA of the CDR3 is TGTGCCAGCAGTGTGGGCGGGATCGGTGAAAAACTGTTTTTT. Its protein is CASSVGGIGEKLFF. V usage is TRBV2 and J usage is TRBJ1-4; D is unclear. V was shortened by 4 bases and J by 7 bases, with 13 bases between the two germline ends. The CDR3 has 14 residues. CDR1 is SNHLY and CDR2 is FYNNEI in the germline V gene.